This TCR beta chain emerged from a study of beta chain features in type 1 diabetes. Points from the study as a whole: Sampled from patients, naive, central memory and Treg TCRB repertoires appeared more similar than those sampled from healthy donors.

Expressed TCRB transcripts were sequenced after all isolated RNA was converted to cDNA. Produced via immunoSEQ multiplex PCR; TCRdb's table is partial and in-frame only. The sample shows under 900,000 clones, around a sixth of them seen only once. V was pared by 5 bases and J by 2 bases, with 5 bases of the junction left unmatched. Germline V gene lookup returns CDR1 MDHEN and CDR2 SYDVKM. CDR3 size: 14 residues. This clone has just a few counts. Its antigen is as yet unknown. This chain connects TRBV28 to TRBJ1-1; the match to TRBD1 covers 7 bases. Sequences were obtained from naive CD4+ T cells from blood. The TCR was taken from a woman between 18 and 29 years old in good health. In DNA form, the CDR3 reads TGTGCCAGCAGTCCCAGGGGGTTTAACACTGAAGCTTTCTTT. Translating gives CASSPRGFNTEAFF. The variable domain in full, with the rest retrieved from reference TRBV28 and TRBJ1-1, is DVKVTQSSRYLVKRTGEKVFLECVQDMDHENMFWYRQDPGLGLRLIYFSYDVKMKEKGDIPEGYSVSREKKERFSLILESASTNQTSMYLCASSPRGFNTEAFFGQGTRLTVV.